This TCR beta chain was found in a study of early T cells in non-severe SARS-CoV-2 infection. TCRdb reprocessed the 5' RACE reads via MiXCR and lists one record per CDR3 protein. Altogether 120,000 or so distinct CDR3 sequences are present, over 9.5% being singletons, with the ten largest covering less than 4.5%. This clonotype was picked up many times. Germline CDR1 reads MNHEY; CDR2 reads SVGAGI. The CDR3 runs 17 residues. V shed 0 bases, J shed 0 bases, and the junction held 6 bases outside the gene matches. This receptor was obtained from an adult who was a healthcare worker with PCR-confirmed SARS-CoV-2 infection or an uninfected control (not recorded which). The gene calls are TRBV6-5 and TRBJ2-3, with 7 bases lining up with TRBD2. The material sequenced was whole blood, taken at baseline. The CDR3 reads CASSYSRSGGSTDTQYF. CDR3 sequence (DNA): TGTGCCAGCAGTTACTCGAGATCCGGGGGGAGCACAGATACGCAGTATTTT.